This TCR beta chain was identified during a study of T cells in narcolepsy. Study-level information: Enrolled donors included narcolepsy type 1 or type 2 patients and healthy controls.

This clone was seen a few times. This CDR3 is also generated by other DNA sequences in the sample. TCRdb's table, derived via immunoSEQ multiplex PCR, lists solely in-frame clones and lacks some. Of tens of thousands of clones listed, 70% to 90% were seen once; the top ten hold around 4%. Germline loops: CDR1 SGHTA, CDR2 FQGNSA. The CDR3 length is 15 residues. Trimming removed 5 bases at V and 1 base at J, with 14 bases between. The sequenced sample consisted of memory (CD45RA-) CD4+ T cells from blood. The clonotype was recovered from a human donor in good health. The chain links TRBV7-2 to TRBJ1-2; D unclear. CDR3 sequence reads: CASSLPGGINYGYTF. CDR3 nucleotides: TGTGCCAGCAGCCTCCCTGGAGGCATTAACTATGGCTACACCTTC.